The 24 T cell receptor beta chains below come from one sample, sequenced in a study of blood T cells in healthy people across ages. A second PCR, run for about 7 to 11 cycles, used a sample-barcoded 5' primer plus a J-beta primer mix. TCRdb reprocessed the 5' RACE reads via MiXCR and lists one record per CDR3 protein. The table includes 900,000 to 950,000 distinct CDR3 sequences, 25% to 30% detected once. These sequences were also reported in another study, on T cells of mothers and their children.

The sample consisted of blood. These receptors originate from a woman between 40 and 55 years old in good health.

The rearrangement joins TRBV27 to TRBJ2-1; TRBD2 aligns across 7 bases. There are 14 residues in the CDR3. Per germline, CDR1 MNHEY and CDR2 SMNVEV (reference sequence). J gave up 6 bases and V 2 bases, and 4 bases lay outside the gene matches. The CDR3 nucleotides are TGTGCCAGCAGTTTAGGACTAGTCGTCAATGAGCAGTTCTTC. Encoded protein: CASSLGLVVNEQFF.

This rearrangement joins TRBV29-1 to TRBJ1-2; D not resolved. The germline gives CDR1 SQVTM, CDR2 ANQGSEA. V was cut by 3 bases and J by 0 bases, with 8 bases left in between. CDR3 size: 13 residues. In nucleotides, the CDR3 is TGCAGCGTTGAGTTGGAATCTAACTATGGCTACACCTTC. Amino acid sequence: CSVELESNYGYTF.

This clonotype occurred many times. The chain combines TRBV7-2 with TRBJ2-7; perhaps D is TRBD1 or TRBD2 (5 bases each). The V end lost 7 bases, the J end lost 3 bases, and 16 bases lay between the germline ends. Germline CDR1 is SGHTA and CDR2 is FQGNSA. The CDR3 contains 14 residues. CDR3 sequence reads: CASTTGTQLYEQYF. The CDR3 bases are TGTGCCAGCACCACCGGGACCCAGCTCTACGAGCAGTACTTC.

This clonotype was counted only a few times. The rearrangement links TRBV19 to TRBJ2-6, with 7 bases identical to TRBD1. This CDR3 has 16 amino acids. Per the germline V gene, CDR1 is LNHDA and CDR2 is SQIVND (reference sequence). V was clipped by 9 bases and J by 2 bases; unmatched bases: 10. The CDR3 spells CASHRDSQPGANVLTF. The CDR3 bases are TGTGCCAGCCACCGGGACAGTCAACCTGGGGCCAACGTCCTGACTTTC.

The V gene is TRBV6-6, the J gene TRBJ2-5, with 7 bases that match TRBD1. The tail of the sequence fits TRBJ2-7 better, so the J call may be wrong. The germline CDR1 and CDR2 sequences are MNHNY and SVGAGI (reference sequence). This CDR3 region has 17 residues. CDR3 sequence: CASSPWGQGVSKLEQYF. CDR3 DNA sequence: TGTGCCAGCAGTCCCTGGGGGCAGGGGGTTTCAAAACTCGAGCAGTACTTC.

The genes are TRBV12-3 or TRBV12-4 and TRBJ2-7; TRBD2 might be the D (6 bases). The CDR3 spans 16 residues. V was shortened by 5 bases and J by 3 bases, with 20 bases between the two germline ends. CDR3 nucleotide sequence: TGTGCCAGCAGTCCAAGAATCGGGGGTGTCGGCTACGAGCAGTACTTC. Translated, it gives CASSPRIGGVGYEQYF.

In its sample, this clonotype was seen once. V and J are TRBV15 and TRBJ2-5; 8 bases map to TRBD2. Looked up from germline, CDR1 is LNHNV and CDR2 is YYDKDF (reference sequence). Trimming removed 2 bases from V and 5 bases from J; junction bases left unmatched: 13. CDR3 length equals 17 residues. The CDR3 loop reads CATSRTSGLVYVETQYF. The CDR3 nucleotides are TGTGCCACCAGCAGAACCTCGGGACTAGTGTATGTGGAGACCCAGTACTTC.

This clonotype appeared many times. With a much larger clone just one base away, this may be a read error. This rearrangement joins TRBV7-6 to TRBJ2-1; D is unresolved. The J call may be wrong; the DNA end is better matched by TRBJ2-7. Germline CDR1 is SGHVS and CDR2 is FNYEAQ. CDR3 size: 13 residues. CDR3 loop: CASSTQSYNEQYF. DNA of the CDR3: TGTGCCAGCAGCACCCAATCCTACAATGAGCAGTACTTC.

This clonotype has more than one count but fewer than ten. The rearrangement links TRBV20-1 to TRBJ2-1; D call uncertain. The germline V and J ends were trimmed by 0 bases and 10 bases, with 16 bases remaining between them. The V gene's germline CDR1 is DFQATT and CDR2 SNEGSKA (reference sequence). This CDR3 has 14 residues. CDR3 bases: TGCAGTGCTAGAGATCCAATCAGCACCCGCGAGCAGTTCTTC. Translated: CSARDPISTREQFF.

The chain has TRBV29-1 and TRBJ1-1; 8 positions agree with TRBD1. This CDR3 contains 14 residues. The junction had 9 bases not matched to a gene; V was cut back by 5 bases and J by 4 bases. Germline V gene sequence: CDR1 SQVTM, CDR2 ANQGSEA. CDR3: CSVNRGSGSTEAFF. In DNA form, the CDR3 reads TGCAGCGTTAACAGGGGGAGTGGGTCCACTGAAGCTTTCTTT.

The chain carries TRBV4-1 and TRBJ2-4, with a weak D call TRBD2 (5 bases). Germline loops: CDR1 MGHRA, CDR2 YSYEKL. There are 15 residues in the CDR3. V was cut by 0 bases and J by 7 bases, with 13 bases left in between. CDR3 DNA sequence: TGCGCCAGCAGCCAAGAAGGAGGCCCCGGGAACATTCAGTACTTC. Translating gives CASSQEGGPGNIQYF.

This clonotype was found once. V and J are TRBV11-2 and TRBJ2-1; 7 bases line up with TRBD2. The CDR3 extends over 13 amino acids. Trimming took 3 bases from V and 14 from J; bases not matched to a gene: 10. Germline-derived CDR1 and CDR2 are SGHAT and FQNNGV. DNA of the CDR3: TGTGCCAGCAGCTTCTCCGAATCGGCGGGAGAGTTCTTC. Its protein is CASSFSESAGEFF.

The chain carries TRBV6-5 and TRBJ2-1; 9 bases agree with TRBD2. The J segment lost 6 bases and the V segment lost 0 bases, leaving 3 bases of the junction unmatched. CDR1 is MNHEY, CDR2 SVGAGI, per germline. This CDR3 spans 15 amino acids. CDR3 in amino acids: CASSYSVSGGNEQFF. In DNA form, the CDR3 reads TGTGCCAGCAGTTACTCGGTTAGCGGGGGCAATGAGCAGTTCTTC.

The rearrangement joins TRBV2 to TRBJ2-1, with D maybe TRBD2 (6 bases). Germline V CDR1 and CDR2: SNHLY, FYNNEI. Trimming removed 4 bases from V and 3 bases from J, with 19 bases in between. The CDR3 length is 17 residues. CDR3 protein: CASSVIGGTSGYNEQFF. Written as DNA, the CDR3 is TGTGCCAGCAGTGTAATAGGCGGGACCTCCGGCTACAATGAGCAGTTCTTC.

The CDR3 loop reads CASSQALGGGALNEQFF. CDR3 DNA sequence: TGTGCCAGCAGCCAAGCCCTTGGCGGGGGGGCCCTCAATGAGCAGTTCTTC. The chain is built from TRBV14 and TRBJ2-1; 9 bases are shared with TRBD2. CDR1 and CDR2 (germline): SGHDN, FVKESK. The CDR3 spans 17 residues. The V gene end was trimmed by 1 base and the J gene end by 6 bases; junction bases not matched to a gene: 10. Together with reference TRBV14 and TRBJ2-1, the CDR3 gives the full variable domain: EAGVTQFPSHSVIEKGQTVTLRCDPISGHDNLYWYRRVMGKEIKFLLHFVKESKQDESGMPNNRFLAERTGGTYSTLKVQPAELEDSGVYFCASSQALGGGALNEQFFGPGTRLTVL.

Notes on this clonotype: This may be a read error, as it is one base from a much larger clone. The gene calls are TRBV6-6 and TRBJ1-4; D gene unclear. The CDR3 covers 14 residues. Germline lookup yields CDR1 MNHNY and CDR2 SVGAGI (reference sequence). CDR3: CASSWAATNGKLFF. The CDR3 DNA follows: TGTGCCAGCAGTTGGGCGGCAACTAATGGAAAACTGTTTTTT.

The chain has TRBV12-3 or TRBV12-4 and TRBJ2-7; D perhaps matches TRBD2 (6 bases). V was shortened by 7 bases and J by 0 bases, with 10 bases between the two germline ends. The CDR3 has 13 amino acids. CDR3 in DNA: TGTGCCAGCAAACTAGCCAGCTCCTACGAGCAGTACTTC. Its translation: CASKLASSYEQYF.

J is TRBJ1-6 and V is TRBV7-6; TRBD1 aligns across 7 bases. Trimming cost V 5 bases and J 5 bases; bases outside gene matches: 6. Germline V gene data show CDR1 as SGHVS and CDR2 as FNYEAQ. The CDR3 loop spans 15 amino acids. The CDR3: CASSQTGLDNSPLHF. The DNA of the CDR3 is TGTGCCAGCAGCCAGACAGGGTTAGATAATTCACCCCTCCACTTT.

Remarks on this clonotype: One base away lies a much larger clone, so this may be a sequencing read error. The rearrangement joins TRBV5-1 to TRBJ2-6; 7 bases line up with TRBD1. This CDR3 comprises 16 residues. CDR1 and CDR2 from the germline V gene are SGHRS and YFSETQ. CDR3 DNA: TGCGCCAGCAGAGAGGGGGCTTCCTCTGGGGCCAACGTCCGGACTTTC. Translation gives CASREGASSGANVRTF.

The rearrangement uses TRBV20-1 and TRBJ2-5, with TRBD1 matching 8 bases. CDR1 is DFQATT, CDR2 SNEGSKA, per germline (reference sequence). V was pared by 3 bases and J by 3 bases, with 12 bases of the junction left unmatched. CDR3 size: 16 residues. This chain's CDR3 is CSARVSHGTGKETQYF. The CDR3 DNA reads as TGCAGTGCTAGGGTCAGCCACGGGACAGGTAAAGAGACCCAGTACTTC.

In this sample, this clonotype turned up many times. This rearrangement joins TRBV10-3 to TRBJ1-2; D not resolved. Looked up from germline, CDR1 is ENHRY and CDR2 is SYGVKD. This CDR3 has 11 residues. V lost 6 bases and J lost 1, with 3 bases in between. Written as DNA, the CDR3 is TGTGCCATCAGGGATAACTATGGCTACACCTTC. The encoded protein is CAIRDNYGYTF.

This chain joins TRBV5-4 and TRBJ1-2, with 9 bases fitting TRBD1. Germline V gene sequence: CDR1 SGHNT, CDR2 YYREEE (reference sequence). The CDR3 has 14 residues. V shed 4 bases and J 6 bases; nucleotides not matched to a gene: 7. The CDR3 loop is CASSKGTGRDGYTF. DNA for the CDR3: TGTGCCAGCAGCAAAGGGACAGGGAGGGATGGCTACACCTTC.

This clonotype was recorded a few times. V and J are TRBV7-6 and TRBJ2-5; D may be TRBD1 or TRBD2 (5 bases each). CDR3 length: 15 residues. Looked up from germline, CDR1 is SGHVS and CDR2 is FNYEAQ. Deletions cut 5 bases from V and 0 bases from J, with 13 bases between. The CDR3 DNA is TGTGCCAGCAGCCCCGGCCGAGGGGACCAAGAGACCCAGTACTTC. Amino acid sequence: CASSPGRGDQETQYF.

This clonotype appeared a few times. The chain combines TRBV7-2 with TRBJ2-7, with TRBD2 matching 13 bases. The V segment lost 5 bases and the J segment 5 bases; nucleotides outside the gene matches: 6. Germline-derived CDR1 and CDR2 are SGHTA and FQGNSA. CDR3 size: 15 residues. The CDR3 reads CASSQLAGGRNEQYF. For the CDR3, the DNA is TGTGCCAGCAGCCAACTAGCGGGGGGGAGAAACGAGCAGTACTTC.